This T cell receptor beta chain was documented in a study of shared clonotypes between healthy human individuals (dated by TCRdb to the early 2020s). Concerning the study at large: A few men and a couple of women, aged 18 to 49 years, made up the cohort. For each donor, CD4 naive and CD4 memory were each run on three plates, CD8 naive on two plates, and CD8 memory on one plate. To estimate repertoire size and how much clonotypes are shared between individuals, the study performed deep sequencing of blood TCR repertoires from roughly five healthy adults. Libraries were prepared and TCR repertoires were sequenced by different laboratories using diverse techniques, in order to increase sequencing depth and limit assay-specific biases. Each donor's leukapheresis produced roughly between about 0.8 and 8.9 billion PBMCs.

TCR CDR3 regions were amplified from genomic DNA by multiplex PCR using the deep immunoSEQ assay. For each cell subset, the extracted genomic DNA was distributed evenly across all wells of several immunoSEQ 96-well plates, and each plate served as one replicate. For sorted subsets, each replicate PCR was loaded with approximately 190 ng genomic DNA, equivalent to about 30,000 T cell genomes. The purified libraries were quantified using a Qubit 3.0 fluorometer, sized with a Bioanalyzer 2100, and then quantified again using the KAPA Library Quantification kit. Every immunoSEQ 96-well plate was sequenced on a separate single-read 150-cycle Illumina NextSeq 550 flow cell. The original methods were these. The immunoSEQ output contained only junctional sequences without quality scores, so filtering could not match that applied to full-length reads. Sequences were annotated with PyIR, a Python wrapper for IgBLAST v1.9, using IMGT germline references to assign V/J genes and CDR3. Reads were filtered out if the reads had weak V/J assignments (E-value above 1e-6), no CDR3, stop codons, out-of-frame junctions, or ambiguous translated residues. V3J clonotypes were defined by identical inferred V gene, J gene, and CDR3 amino acid sequence. To compute the percentage overlap between repertoires, the number of shared unique clonotypes was divided by the size of the smaller repertoire. Repertoire richness was assessed with RTK rarefaction, the Chao1 estimator, and Recon v2.1 estimates of unobserved clonotypes. OLGA was used to compute generation probabilities for all TCRbeta clonotypes that the gDNA method yielded from several donors. TCRdb holds this immuneACCESS table with in-frame rearrangements only. Some clones are missing; in checked studies, unresolved V genes explain under half, and the rest has no known cause. From that table come the V and J calls and clone size; the DNA was used to work out D and trimming. Counted in this sample were over 2 million clones; about 94% of them appeared once. The top ten constitute approximately 1.2% of the sample.

CD8 naive samples were obtained by positive selection for CCR7 among CD45RO-negative cells, yielding a CD45RA+CCR7+ population from which TemRA cells were excluded. The donors were healthy, HIV-negative adults who had no recently reported acute infections or vaccinations. Every donor was a Caucasian adult living in Nashville, Tennessee, USA. Blood was collected by leukapheresis, and PBMCs were isolated by Ficoll-Histopaque density gradient centrifugation and then cryopreserved in liquid nitrogen vapor phase. Analytical flow cytometry was used to check the purity and quantity of each magnetically sorted T cell population. Genomic DNA was isolated from every sorted fraction and measured by UV absorbance on a Nanodrop 2000c. Worth noting for this clone: Its antigen is not yet known. Per-base qualities were not stored, and no clone one base away is much larger.

CDR1 and CDR2 were assigned from the germline V gene (reference sequence) as GTSNPN and SVGIG. There are 13 amino acids in the CDR3, from cysteine to phenylalanine inclusive. Only the CDR3 DNA stays, 39 bases, in frame from base 1. At the junction V is shortened by 0 bases and J by 4 bases, with 9 bases in between. Summary of the overall study and its limitations: Clonotypes shared by all four sorted-subset donors showed higher generation probabilities than non-shared clonotypes. Based on pairwise subsampling, the degree of clonotype sharing among donors was expected to be affected by sequencing depth. The small number of donors limited the genetic and exposure-history diversity represented. Sampling was restricted to blood, and TCR repertoires in tissues likely differ from the TCR repertoires found in blood. Incomplete sequencing was indicated by rarefaction of sorted-subset datasets, despite the large sequencing depth. Estimated clonotype richness was generally larger for naive than for memory subsets. Across a handful of donors, about 5% of naive CD4, over 3% of naive CD8, about 2% of memory CD4, and 0.4% of memory CD8 clonotypes were shared.

Source material: naive CD8+ T cells sorted from blood. The cell subset or site label, as the study defines it: CD45RA+CCR7+. This sequence uses TRBV30 and TRBJ1-2; the D gene cannot be named for sure. The sequence was obtained from a man aged 18 to 29 in good health. The CDR3 region has the sequence CAWSVEGSYGYTF. The base sequence is TGTGCCTGGAGTGTGGAGGGTTCCTATGGCTACACCTTC.